Described below is a single T cell receptor (beta chain) sequence and its context. This clone appeared a single time. The clone's antigen remains unknown. One junction end disagrees with the germline gene, perhaps due to a read error. The sample comes from a study of shared clonotypes between healthy human individuals (TCRdb year 2020). Concerning the study at large: A few men and two women, aged 18 to 49 years, made up the cohort. For each donor, CD4 naive and CD4 memory were each given three plates, CD8 naive was given two plates, and CD8 memory was given one plate. Leukapheresis yielded between about 0.94 and 9.5 billion PBMCs per donor. Different laboratories and diverse techniques were used to prepare libraries and sequence TCR repertoires, to increase sequencing depth and limit assay-specific biases. Blood TCR repertoires of five healthy adults were deeply sequenced to estimate repertoire size and the extent of clonotype sharing between individuals. Study-level results and caveats: The small number of donors limited the genetic and exposure-history diversity represented. Rarefaction of sorted-subset datasets indicated incomplete sequencing despite the large sequencing depth. Compared with non-shared clonotypes, clonotypes shared by all four sorted-subset donors had higher generation probabilities. Pairwise subsampling led to the expectation that sequencing depth would affect the degree of clonotype sharing among donors. Sampling was restricted to blood, and TCR repertoires in tissues likely differ from the TCR repertoires found in blood. Larger estimated clonotype richness was generally found for naive subsets than for memory subsets. When several donors were compared, the shared fraction of clonotypes was around 5% for naive CD4, around 4% for naive CD8, 2.3% for memory CD4, and about 0.36% for memory CD8.

Donors were healthy HIV-negative adults with no recently reported acute infections or vaccinations. Every donor was a Caucasian adult living in Nashville, Tennessee, USA. Magnetic negative selection was used to enrich CD4+ T cells, after which naive cells were positively selected on CD45RA and the negative fraction became the memory subset. After blood collection by leukapheresis, PBMCs were isolated using Ficoll-Histopaque density gradient centrifugation and then cryopreserved in the vapor phase of liquid nitrogen. Analytical flow cytometry was used to check the purity and quantity of each magnetically sorted T cell population. Genomic DNA was isolated from each sorted fraction and quantified by UV absorbance on a Nanodrop 2000c. For CDR1 and CDR2, the germline V gene (reference sequence) lists LNHDA and SQIVND. The CDR3, cysteine through phenylalanine, is 14 amino acids long. CDR3 DNA is the only sequence kept; it has 42 bases, read in frame from the first base.

Using the deep immunoSEQ assay, TCR CDR3 regions were amplified from genomic DNA by multiplex PCR. Extracted genomic DNA from each cell subset was distributed evenly across all wells of several immunoSEQ 96-well plates, and each plate was treated as a replicate. Each replicate PCR for sorted subsets received 150 to 250 ng genomic DNA, equal to 28,000 or so T cell genomes. Purified libraries were quantified with a Qubit 3.0 fluorometer, sized on a Bioanalyzer 2100, and re-quantified with the KAPA Library Quantification kit. Each immunoSEQ 96-well plate was sequenced on its own single-read 150-cycle Illumina NextSeq 550 flow cell. From the authors' description of their analysis: Because only junctional sequences without quality scores were contained in the immunoSEQ output, filtering matching that applied to full-length reads could not be performed. Sequences were annotated with PyIR, a Python wrapper for IgBLAST v1.9, and V/J genes and CDR3 were assigned using IMGT germline references. Any read was removed if the V/J assignment was weak (E-value above 1e-6), the CDR3 was missing, or the read contained stop codons, out-of-frame junctions, or ambiguous translated residues. V3J clonotypes were defined by identical inferred V gene, J gene, and CDR3 amino acid sequence. Percentage overlap between repertoires was computed as shared unique clonotypes divided by the size of the smaller repertoire. Repertoire richness was assessed with RTK rarefaction, the Chao1 estimator, and Recon v2.1 estimates of unobserved clonotypes. Generation probabilities were computed with OLGA for all TCRbeta clonotypes obtained by the gDNA method from several donors. This is the immuneACCESS table as TCRdb keeps it, with only in-frame sequences that have V and J called. A part of the clones is gone; compared with another copy, unresolved V genes explain less than half, and the rest is unexplained. V, J and clone size are those of that table, while D and trimming were read from the DNA. This sample is represented by over a million clones; roughly 96% of them were singletons. The ten biggest clones cover roughly 1.2% of the sample.

Specimen: naive CD4+ T cells sorted from blood. In light of the paper, this sample's cell subset or site label describes: CD45RA+ positively selected. The chain is assembled from TRBV19 and TRBJ2-1, with the D segment possibly TRBD1 or TRBD2, each aligning over 5 bases. The origin of this receptor is a man younger than 45 in good health. The CDR3 region: CASSSPGTRPELLF. The DNA is as follows: TGTGCCAGTAGCAGTCCCGGGACGCGTCCCGAGCTCCTCTTC.